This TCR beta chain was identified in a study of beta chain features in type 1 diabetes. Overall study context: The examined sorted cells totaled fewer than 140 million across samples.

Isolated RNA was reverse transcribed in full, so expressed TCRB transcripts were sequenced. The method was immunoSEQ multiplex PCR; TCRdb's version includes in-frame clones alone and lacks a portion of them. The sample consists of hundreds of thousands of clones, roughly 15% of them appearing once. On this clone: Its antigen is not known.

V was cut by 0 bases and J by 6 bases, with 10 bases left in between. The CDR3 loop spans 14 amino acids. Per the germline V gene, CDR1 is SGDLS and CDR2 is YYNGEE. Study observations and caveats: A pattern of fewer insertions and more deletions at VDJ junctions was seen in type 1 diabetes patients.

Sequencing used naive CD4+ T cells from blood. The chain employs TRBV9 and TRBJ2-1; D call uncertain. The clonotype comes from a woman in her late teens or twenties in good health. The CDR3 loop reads CASSVAGGGNEQFF. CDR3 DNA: TGTGCCAGCAGCGTAGCCGGCGGCGGCAATGAGCAGTTCTTC. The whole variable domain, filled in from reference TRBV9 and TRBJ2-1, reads DSGVTQTPKHLITATGQRVTLRCSPRSGDLSVYWYQQSLDQGLQFLIQYYNGEERAKGNILERFSAQQFPDLHSELNLSSLELGDSALYFCASSVAGGGNEQFFGPGTRLTVL.